Each of the 17 T cell receptor beta chains below was sequenced from the same sample in a study of blood T cell repertoires in COVID-19. The method was immunoSEQ multiplex PCR; TCRdb's version includes in-frame clones alone and lacks a portion of them. This sample has around 350,000 clones; around 86% occur once, and the top ten carry 3%. The sequenced sample consisted of peripheral blood. Receptors were obtained from a human donor in a cohort sampled during active COVID-19.

The chain is built from TRBV27 and TRBJ1-6; 9 positions agree with TRBD1. Germline loops: CDR1 MNHEY, CDR2 SMNVEV (reference sequence). With 3 bases clipped from V and 9 bases from J, the junction kept 3 bases outside the gene matches. This CDR3 spans 14 amino acids. DNA of the CDR3: TGTGCCAGCAGTTTCGGGACAGGGCTTTCACCCCTCCACTTT. Protein sequence: CASSFGTGLSPLHF.

This sequence joins TRBV9 and TRBJ2-7; 9 bases agree with TRBD1. The V gene end was trimmed by 5 bases and the J gene end by 6 bases; junction bases not matched to a gene: 12. CDR3 length: 15 residues. Germline V lookup: CDR1 SGDLS, CDR2 YYNGEE. CDR3 nucleotides: TGTGCCAGCAGTACTCATAATGACAGGGGGGGCGAGCAGTACTTC. It yields the protein CASSTHNDRGGEQYF. The complete variable domain, with remaining parts taken from reference TRBV9 and TRBJ2-7, reads DSGVTQTPKHLITATGQRVTLRCSPRSGDLSVYWYQQSLDQGLQFLIQYYNGEERAKGNILERFSAQQFPDLHSELNLSSLELGDSALYFCASSTHNDRGGEQYFGPGTRLTVT.

Only a few counts were recorded for this clone. This chain joins TRBV5-8 and TRBJ1-5; D unclear. V lost 3 bases and J lost 2, with 9 bases in between. CDR1 and CDR2 from the germline V gene are SGHTS and YDEGEE. The length of the CDR3 is 14 residues. In nucleotides, the CDR3 is TGTGCCAGCAGCTGGGCGGGAGGCAATCAGCCCCAGCATTTT. Translation gives CASSWAGGNQPQHF. Full variable domain (remainder filled in from reference TRBV5-8 and TRBJ1-5): EAGVTQSPTHLIKTRGQQATLRCSPISGHTSVYWYQQALGLGLQFLLWYDEGEERNRGNFPPRFSGRQFPNYSSELNVNALELEDSALYLCASSWAGGNQPQHFGDGTRLSIL.

J is TRBJ1-5 and V is TRBV16; D not certain. The V end lost 1 base, the J end lost 1 base, and 14 bases lay between the germline ends. The CDR3 totals 17 residues. Per the germline V gene, CDR1 is KGHSY and CDR2 is FQNENV. The CDR3 spells CASSQFRPRGSNQPQHF. In DNA form, the CDR3 reads TGTGCCAGCAGCCAATTTCGCCCCCGGGGAAGCAATCAGCCCCAGCATTTT. Full variable domain (missing parts from reference TRBV16 and TRBJ1-5): GEEVAQTPKHLVRGEGQKAKLYCAPIKGHSYVFWYQQVLKNEFKFLISFQNENVFDETGMPKERFSAKCLPNSPCSLEIQATKLEDSAVYFCASSQFRPRGSNQPQHFGDGTRLSIL.

The chain links TRBV11-2 to TRBJ2-5; D possibly corresponds to TRBD2 (5 bases). CDR3 length: 13 residues. In germline, CDR1 is SGHAT, CDR2 FQNNGV. Between the trimmed V and J ends, which lost 4 bases and 5 bases, there was a span of 11 bases. CDR3 region: CASSSPGGETQYF. In nucleotides, the CDR3 is TGTGCCAGCAGCTCCCCCGGAGGCGAGACCCAGTACTTC. Drawing the rest from reference TRBV11-2 and TRBJ2-5, the complete variable domain is EAGVAQSPRYKIIEKRQSVAFWCNPISGHATLYWYQQILGQGPKLLIQFQNNGVVDDSQLPKDRFSAERLKGVDSTLKIQPAKLEDSAVYLCASSSPGGETQYFGPGTRLLVL.

This chain links TRBV30 with TRBJ2-6; possible D gene TRBD2, 5 bases. Trimming removed 7 bases at V and 6 bases at J, with 31 bases between. The V gene's germline CDR1 is GTSNPN and CDR2 SVGIG (reference sequence). The CDR3 consists of 19 residues. As DNA, the CDR3 is TGTGCCTTCGAAGGTCCGGGGAACGGAGGTAGAACTGAGGCCAACGTCCTGACTTTC. Protein sequence: CAFEGPGNGGRTEANVLTF.

This clone was seen a handful of times. The chain is built from TRBV10-1 and TRBJ1-5; no reliable D call. This CDR3 comprises 15 residues. Trimming shortened V by 2 bases and J by 7 bases, and 15 bases separated the two germline ends. Germline CDR1 and CDR2: WNHNN and SYGVQD (reference sequence). The CDR3 loop is CASSERRERFQPQHF. The CDR3 region has the DNA TGCGCCAGCAGTGAGCGGAGGGAGCGGTTCCAGCCCCAGCATTTT.

Of note for this clone: The sample holds other DNA sequences that translate to the same CDR3. The rearrangement uses TRBV4-1 and TRBJ2-3; 13 bases map to TRBD2. Germline V CDR1 and CDR2: MGHRA, YSYEKL. V lost 2 bases, J lost 2 bases, and 4 bases stayed unmatched. This CDR3 spans 17 amino acids. The CDR3 sequence: CASSQRGLAGNTDTQYF. As DNA, the CDR3 is TGCGCCAGCAGCCAAAGGGGACTAGCGGGGAACACAGATACGCAGTATTTT.

The V gene is TRBV10-3, the J gene TRBJ2-7; 8 bases line up with TRBD1. The length of the CDR3 is 16 residues. Germline V gene sequence: CDR1 ENHRY, CDR2 SYGVKD. V gave up 2 bases and J gave up 6 bases; unmatched junction bases: 12. In nucleotides, the CDR3 is TGTGCCATCAGTGAGGGGACAGGCGGAACGTGGGCCGAGCAGTACTTC. Translation gives CAISEGTGGTWAEQYF.

V is TRBV7-9 and J is TRBJ1-6; D ambiguous. CDR3 length: 12 residues. Germline V gene data show CDR1 as SEHNR and CDR2 as FQNEAQ (reference sequence). Trimming stripped 3 bases from V and 7 bases from J, with 4 bases between. The CDR3 region is CASSLTNSPLHF. CDR3 coding DNA: TGTGCCAGCAGCTTGACAAATTCACCCCTCCACTTT. Filled out from reference TRBV7-9 and TRBJ1-6, the complete variable domain reads DTGVSQNPRHKITKRGQNVTFRCDPISEHNRLYWYRQTLGQGPEFLTYFQNEAQLEKSRLLSDRFSAERPKGSFSTLEIQRTEQGDSAMYLCASSLTNSPLHFGNGTRLTVT.

This chain joins TRBV10-2 and TRBJ2-5, with 7 nucleotides matching TRBD1. The CDR3 loop spans 17 amino acids. Losses at the gene ends were 2 bases for V and 1 base for J; bases not matched to a gene: 10. In germline, CDR1 is WSHSY, CDR2 SAAADI. CDR3 DNA sequence: TGCGCCAGCAGTGAGACCTCTGGGGACAGCCTCCAAGAGACCCAGTACTTC. Residues: CASSETSGDSLQETQYF.

V and J are TRBV7-6 and TRBJ2-3; TRBD1 aligns across 8 bases. The CDR3 is 16 amino acids. Germline trimming cut 5 bases from V and 0 bases from J; bases unmatched to any gene: 7. Germline CDR1 SGHVS, CDR2 FNYEAQ. The CDR3, as DNA: TGTGCCAGCAGCCTACAGGGGGGCCCTAGCACAGATACGCAGTATTTT. Amino acid sequence: CASSLQGGPSTDTQYF.

The chain employs TRBV28 and TRBJ2-5; unclear D gene. V lost 6 bases to trimming and J lost 4 bases, with 30 bases between them. Per germline, CDR1 MDHEN and CDR2 SYDVKM. This CDR3 region has 19 residues. The DNA for the CDR3 is TGTGCCAGCAGCCCACCCGTCGCCACCCGCGAGGCACCCAGAGAGACCCAGTACTTC. Its protein product is CASSPPVATREAPRETQYF.

The chain combines TRBV5-1 with TRBJ1-1, with 8 bases identical to TRBD1. Germline V CDR1 and CDR2: SGHRS, YFSETQ. CDR3 length: 16 residues. Trimming took 4 bases from V and 1 from J; bases not matched to a gene: 9. The CDR3 DNA reads as TGCGCCAGCAGCCAACTACCCGGGACAGGGAACACTGAAGCTTTCTTT. Its protein is CASSQLPGTGNTEAFF.

The CDR3 DNA reads as TGCAGCGCTGGGTCAGGTTCGGGGGAAGGCTCCTACGAGCAGTACTTC. It is translated as CSAGSGSGEGSYEQYF. The rearrangement joins TRBV29-1 to TRBJ2-7; weak D call: TRBD2 (6 bases). The CDR3 sequence is 16 residues long. Looked up from germline, CDR1 is SQVTM and CDR2 is ANQGSEA. V was trimmed by 7 bases and J by 0 bases, leaving 22 bases between them.

The CDR3 spells CASSYFGLETQYF. DNA of the CDR3: TGCGCCAGCAGCTACTTCGGGTTGGAGACCCAGTACTTC. V gene TRBV5-1 combines with J gene TRBJ2-5; the D is unclear. Trimming cost V 3 bases and J 5 bases, with 11 bases left between them. The CDR3 length is 13 residues. Per germline, CDR1 SGHRS and CDR2 YFSETQ.

This clone was picked up a small number of times. The V and J genes are TRBV27 and TRBJ2-7; TRBD2 aligns across 12 bases. CDR3 length: 14 amino acids. Germline V CDR1 and CDR2: MNHEY, SMNVEV (reference sequence). The ends lost 8 bases at V and 5 bases at J; junction bases unmatched: 7. The CDR3 here is CASWLAGGPNEQYF. CDR3 nucleotides: TGTGCCAGCTGGCTAGCGGGAGGGCCTAACGAGCAGTACTTC.